The next 24 T cell receptor beta chains were all read from a single sample in a study of vaccination and CD4 T cells after COVID-19. Treatment of the sample: approximately nine-day PBMC culture with coronavirus spike peptide pools or control peptides (ViraFEST assay). These TCRs are of unknown antigen specificity. Sequencing of DNA taken from cultured CD4+ T cells relied on the Oncomine TCR Beta short-read assay. TCRdb reprocessed the PCR reads with MiXCR, giving one entry per CDR3 protein. The sample lists approximately 17,000 distinct CDR3 sequences; more than 55% were seen once. The sequencing here drew on CD4+ T cells from blood, cultured in vitro, taken before SARS-CoV-2 vaccination. All receptors derive from a human donor who had recovered from COVID-19.

The chain combines TRBV12-3 or TRBV12-4 with TRBJ2-5; D may match TRBD1 or TRBD2 (6 bases each). Trimming left V 2 bases short and J 4 bases short, with 14 bases between. The CDR3 consists of 15 residues. The CDR3, as DNA: TGTGCCAGCAGTTTATCGGGGGCTAGAGGAGAGACCCAGTACTTC. It is translated as CASSLSGARGETQYF.

The V gene is TRBV6-2 or TRBV6-3, the J gene TRBJ1-5; D unresolved. V was trimmed by 0 bases and J by 6 bases, leaving 9 bases between them. CDR1 and CDR2 (germline): MNHEY, SVGEGT. CDR3 length equals 14 residues. CDR3 region: CASSYSTGTQPQHF. CDR3 coding DNA: TGTGCCAGCAGTTACTCGACGGGTACTCAGCCCCAGCATTTT.

The CDR3 sequence is CSALTSGQTYEQYF. CDR3 coding DNA: TGCAGTGCGTTGACTAGCGGGCAAACCTACGAGCAGTACTTC. This chain joins TRBV20-1 and TRBJ2-7; 10 nucleotides line up with TRBD2. The length of the CDR3 is 14 residues. Germline CDR1 and CDR2: DFQATT and SNEGSKA (reference sequence). V was pared by 6 bases and J by 2 bases, with 7 bases of the junction left unmatched.

This clonotype came up a few times. The V call is TRBV6-1, the J call TRBJ1-2, with D possibly TRBD1 on 5 matching bases. Germline CDR1 and CDR2: MNHNS and SASEGT. The V gene lost 7 bases and the J gene lost 7 bases, with 19 bases spanning the gap. The length of the CDR3 is 14 residues. The CDR3 DNA follows: TGTGCCAGCACCGGACCTTACCAGGGACCTGGCTACACCTTC. The encoded protein is CASTGPYQGPGYTF.

The V gene is TRBV6-2 or TRBV6-3, the J gene TRBJ2-3; 9 bases agree with TRBD2. CDR1 MNHEY and CDR2 SVGEGT come from the germline V gene. Germline trimming cut 3 bases from V and 3 bases from J; bases unmatched to any gene: 4. This CDR3 has 15 amino acids. The CDR3 DNA reads TGTGCCAGCAGTTATCACGCGGGAGGGACAGATACGCAGTATTTT. Its translation: CASSYHAGGTDTQYF.

This chain joins TRBV19 and TRBJ2-5, with a tentative D call TRBD1 (6 bases). Trimming shortened V by 3 bases and J by 0 bases, and 8 bases separated the two germline ends. CDR1 is LNHDA, CDR2 SQIVND, per germline (reference sequence). The CDR3 totals 14 residues. CDR3 in DNA: TGTGCCAGTAGTATCGGGACATACCAAGAGACCCAGTACTTC. It translates to CASSIGTYQETQYF.

CDR3 bases: TGTGCCAGCAGCTTTACGTGGGGGCAGCAGTTCTTC. Translating gives CASSFTWGQQFF. J is TRBJ2-1 and V is TRBV7-2, with a possible D match to TRBD1 (6 bases). V was pared by 3 bases and J by 11 bases, with 11 bases between. The CDR3 loop spans 12 amino acids. Germline lookup yields CDR1 SGHTA and CDR2 FQGNSA.

Only a few counts were recorded for this clonotype. The chain couples TRBV10-3 to TRBJ2-1; D is ambiguous. From germline, CDR1 is ENHRY and CDR2 SYGVKD. This CDR3 has 13 amino acids. V lost 0 bases and J lost 5, with 5 bases in between. The CDR3 protein is CAISESANNEQFF. CDR3 bases: TGTGCCATCAGTGAGTCGGCTAACAATGAGCAGTTCTTC.

The chain links TRBV28 to TRBJ1-2, with a weak D call TRBD1 (5 bases). The V gene lost 6 bases and the J gene lost 9 bases, with 8 bases spanning the gap. Germline assignment: CDR1 MDHEN and CDR2 SYDVKM. This CDR3 has 10 residues. The CDR3 here is CASRDTRYTF. Written as DNA, the CDR3 is TGTGCCAGCAGGGACACCCGCTACACCTTC.

V gene TRBV7-3 combines with J gene TRBJ1-4; TRBD1 matches 7 bases. Germline-derived CDR1 and CDR2 are SGHTA and FQGTGA. This CDR3 is built from 16 residues. Germline trimming cut 4 bases from V and 8 bases from J; bases unmatched to any gene: 13. CDR3 bases: TGTGCCAGCAGCTCGACATACAGGGGAAGAGACGAAAAACTGTTTTTT. Its translation: CASSSTYRGRDEKLFF.

CDR3 DNA: TGTGCCAGCAGCTTGACGGGACTCAGCACAGATACGCAGTATTTT. This codes for CASSLTGLSTDTQYF. The chain is built from TRBV7-3 and TRBJ2-3; possibly TRBD2 for D (6 bases). The CDR3 covers 15 residues. In germline, CDR1 is SGHTA, CDR2 FQGTGA. V lost 3 bases and J 0 bases, leaving 10 bases between the germline ends.

A few counts support this clonotype. The chain combines TRBV18 with TRBJ2-3; D possibly corresponds to TRBD1 (5 bases). The CDR3 has 14 amino acids. Germline lookup yields CDR1 KGHSH and CDR2 LQKENI. V shed 1 base and J shed 0 bases, with 5 bases lying between them. This chain's CDR3 is CASSPQGSTDTQYF. The CDR3, as DNA: TGTGCCAGCTCACCACAGGGGAGCACAGATACGCAGTATTTT.

This chain connects TRBV24-1 to TRBJ2-5; TRBD2 is a possible D gene (5 bases). CDR3 size: 15 residues. CDR1 and CDR2 (germline): KGHDR, SFDVKD. Trimming stripped 3 bases from V and 4 bases from J, with 14 bases between. The CDR3 coding sequence is TGTGCCACCAGTGATCCTGGCTCGGCGGGAGAGACCCAGTACTTC. Translation: CATSDPGSAGETQYF.

The rearrangement uses TRBV6-1 and TRBJ1-6, with D unclear. Germline-derived CDR1 and CDR2 are MNHNS and SASEGT. The CDR3 covers 14 residues. Deletions cut 2 bases from V and 10 bases from J, with 12 bases between. In DNA form, the CDR3 reads TGTGCCAGCAGTGAATTCCCGGGAGGCTCACCCCTCCACTTT. It encodes CASSEFPGGSPLHF.

The count of this clonotype is one. V and J are TRBV20-1 and TRBJ2-3; D remains ambiguous. The CDR3 sequence is 16 residues long. The germline V gene has CDR1 DFQATT and CDR2 SNEGSKA (reference sequence). Trimming pared 1 base from V and 0 bases from J, leaving 14 bases between. CDR3 sequence: CSARAPKVRSTDTQYF. CDR3 nucleotide sequence: TGCAGTGCTAGAGCTCCGAAAGTTCGTAGCACAGATACGCAGTATTTT.

The chain recombines TRBV5-1 with TRBJ2-1; 10 bases fit TRBD1. The CDR3 runs 13 residues. The V and J ends lost 4 bases and 9 bases, in that order; junction bases with no gene match: 4. Germline V gene data show CDR1 as SGHRS and CDR2 as YFSETQ. The chain's CDR3 is CASSQGQGSEQFF. DNA for the CDR3: TGCGCCAGCAGCCAGGGACAGGGGTCTGAGCAGTTCTTC.

The rearrangement joins TRBV20-1 to TRBJ2-7; the match to TRBD1 covers 11 bases. Per germline, CDR1 DFQATT and CDR2 SNEGSKA (reference sequence). The CDR3 is made up of 14 amino acids. V shed 3 bases, J shed 5 bases, and the junction held 6 bases outside the gene matches. CDR3 sequence: CSASKGQGVDEQYF. CDR3 coding DNA: TGCAGTGCTAGCAAGGGACAGGGGGTAGACGAGCAGTACTTC.

This chain links TRBV20-1 with TRBJ2-7; 8 bases map to TRBD2. Germline CDR1 and CDR2: DFQATT and SNEGSKA (reference sequence). With 1 base clipped from V and 0 bases from J, the junction kept 2 bases outside the gene matches. The CDR3 spans 14 residues. CDR3 nucleotides: TGCAGTGCTAGAGCGCGGGAGGCCTCCTACGAGCAGTACTTC. Translation: CSARAREASYEQYF.

V usage is TRBV20-1 and J usage is TRBJ2-7; D is undetermined. V gave up 0 bases and J gave up 4 bases, with 1 base separating them. The CDR3 is made up of 10 amino acids. Germline CDR1 reads DFQATT; CDR2 reads SNEGSKA (reference sequence). CDR3 bases: TGCAGTGCTAGAGAATACGAGCAGTACTTC. Translated: CSAREYEQYF.

The chain links TRBV6-1 to TRBJ2-7; no clear D gene. Per germline, CDR1 MNHNS and CDR2 SASEGT. CDR3 length: 15 amino acids. V was trimmed by 2 bases and J by 0 bases, leaving 11 bases between them. Here the CDR3 DNA reads TGTGCCAGCAGTGAATTTGGTGTGGACTCCTACGAGCAGTACTTC. Translation gives CASSEFGVDSYEQYF.

This clonotype was counted only a few times. The chain combines TRBV27 with TRBJ1-5; 8 bases are a match to TRBD1. The V gene end was trimmed by 5 bases and the J gene end by 3 bases; junction bases not matched to a gene: 3. Germline V lookup: CDR1 MNHEY, CDR2 SMNVEV (reference sequence). The CDR3 totals 14 residues. The CDR3 nucleotides read TGTGCCAGCAGTCGGACAGGGCTCAATCAGCCCCAGCATTTT. Translation: CASSRTGLNQPQHF.

The CDR3 DNA is TGTGCCAGCATCCTTGACAGAATGAACACCGGGGAGCTGTTTTTT. Its protein is CASILDRMNTGELFF. The V and J genes are TRBV6-1 and TRBJ2-2; D might be TRBD1 (5 bases). Germline V CDR1 and CDR2: MNHNS, SASEGT. The V and J ends lost 7 bases and 1 base respectively, with 13 bases between them. The CDR3 loop spans 15 amino acids.

The chain combines TRBV28 with TRBJ2-7; 10 nucleotides agree with TRBD2. Germline-derived CDR1 and CDR2 are MDHEN and SYDVKM. V shed 4 bases and J 4 bases; nucleotides not matched to a gene: 7. CDR3 length: 15 amino acids. CDR3 region: CASSSSSSGGYEQYF. The DNA of the CDR3 is TGTGCCAGCAGTTCCTCATCTAGCGGGGGTTACGAGCAGTACTTC.

This rearrangement joins TRBV20-1 to TRBJ2-1; 10 nucleotides match TRBD2. V was clipped by 0 bases and J by 1 base; unmatched bases: 6. The CDR3 loop spans 17 amino acids. CDR1 is DFQATT and CDR2 is SNEGSKA in the germline V gene (reference sequence). The CDR3 nucleotides are TGCAGTGCTAGAGACGTAGCGGGAGGAGGATCCTACAATGAGCAGTTCTTC. Its translation is CSARDVAGGGSYNEQFF.